The entry that follows covers one T cell receptor (beta chain) sequence. Its antigen is currently unknown. Assay: immunoSEQ multiplex PCR; the TCRdb copy retains only in-frame clones and omits some. The sample includes 92,000 or so clones, just over 90% seen only once; the top ten take approximately 4.8%. The CDR3 extends over 14 amino acids. Trimming took 5 bases from V and 8 from J; bases not matched to a gene: 11. From germline, CDR1 is SGHVS and CDR2 FQNEAQ. These data belong to a study of Tregs in tolerant kidney transplant recipients. Study results and limitations: Validation in larger populations is needed because few patients were studied. This study did not directly address biological reproducibility. Expanding Tregs on activated donor B cells appeared to best identify donor-specific TCRbeta clones.

V gene TRBV7-8 combines with J gene TRBJ1-1; 7 nucleotides align to TRBD1. Sequences were obtained from CD8+ T cells from blood. This receptor was obtained from a human donor in good health. The CDR3 sequence is CASSPLQGLGEAFF. Here the CDR3 DNA reads TGTGCCAGCAGCCCATTACAGGGGCTGGGAGAAGCTTTCTTT.